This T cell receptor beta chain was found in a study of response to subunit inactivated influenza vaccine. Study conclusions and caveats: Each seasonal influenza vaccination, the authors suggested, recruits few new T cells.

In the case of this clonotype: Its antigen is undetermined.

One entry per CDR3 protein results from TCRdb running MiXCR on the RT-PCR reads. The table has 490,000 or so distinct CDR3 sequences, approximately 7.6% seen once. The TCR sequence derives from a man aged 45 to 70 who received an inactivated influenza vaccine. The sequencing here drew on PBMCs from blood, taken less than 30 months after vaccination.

The CDR3 region has the DNA TGTGCCAGCAGCCAACACCTAGTCGGCACCGGGGAGCTGTTTTTT. Translated: CASSQHLVGTGELFF. The genes are TRBV14 and TRBJ2-2; D unresolved. This CDR3 has 15 amino acids. V was trimmed by 2 bases and J by 4 bases, leaving 11 bases between them. The germline CDR1 and CDR2 sequences are SGHDN and FVKESK.